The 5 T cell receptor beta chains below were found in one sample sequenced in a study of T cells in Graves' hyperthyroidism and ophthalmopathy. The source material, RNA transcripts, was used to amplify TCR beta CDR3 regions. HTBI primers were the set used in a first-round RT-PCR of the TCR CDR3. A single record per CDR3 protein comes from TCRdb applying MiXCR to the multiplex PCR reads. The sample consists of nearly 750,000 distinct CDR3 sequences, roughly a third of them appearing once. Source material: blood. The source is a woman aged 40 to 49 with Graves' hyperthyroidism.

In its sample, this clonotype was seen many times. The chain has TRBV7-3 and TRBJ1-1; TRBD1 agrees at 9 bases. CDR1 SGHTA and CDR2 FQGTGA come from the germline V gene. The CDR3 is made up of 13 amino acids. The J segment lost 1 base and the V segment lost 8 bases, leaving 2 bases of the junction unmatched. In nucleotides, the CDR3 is TGTGCCAGCGGACAGGGGACGAACACTGAAGCTTTCTTT. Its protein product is CASGQGTNTEAFF.

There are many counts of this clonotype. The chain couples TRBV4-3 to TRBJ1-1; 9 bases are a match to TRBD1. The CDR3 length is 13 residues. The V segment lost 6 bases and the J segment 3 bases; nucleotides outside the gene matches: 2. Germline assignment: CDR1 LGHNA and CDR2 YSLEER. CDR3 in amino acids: CASRDRGDTEAFF. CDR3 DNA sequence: TGCGCCAGCAGGGACAGGGGAGACACTGAAGCTTTCTTT.

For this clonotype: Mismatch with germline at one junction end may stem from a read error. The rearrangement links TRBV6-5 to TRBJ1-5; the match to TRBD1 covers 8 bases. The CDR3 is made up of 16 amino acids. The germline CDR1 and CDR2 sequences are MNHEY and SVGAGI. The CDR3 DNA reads TGTGCCAGCAGTTCGGACAGGGATGAGGGCAATCAGTCCCAGCATTTT. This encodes CASSSDRDEGNQSQHF.

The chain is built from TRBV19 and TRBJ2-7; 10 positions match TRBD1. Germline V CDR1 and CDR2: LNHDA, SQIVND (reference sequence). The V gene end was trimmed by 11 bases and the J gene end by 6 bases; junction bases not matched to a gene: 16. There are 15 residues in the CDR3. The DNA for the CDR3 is TGTGCCTCGAAACTATCAGGGACAGGGGTCCTCGAGCAGTACTTC. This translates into CASKLSGTGVLEQYF.

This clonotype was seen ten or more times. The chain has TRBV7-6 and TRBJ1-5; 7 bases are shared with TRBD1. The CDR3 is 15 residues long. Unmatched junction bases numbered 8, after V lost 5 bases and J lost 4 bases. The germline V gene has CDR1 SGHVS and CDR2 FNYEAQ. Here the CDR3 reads CASSLGTEGNQPQHF. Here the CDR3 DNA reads TGTGCCAGCAGCCTGGGGACAGAAGGGAATCAGCCCCAGCATTTT.